A selection of T cell receptor beta chains follows, all from one sample in a study of Ad26.COV2.S vaccination and SARS-CoV-2 variants. TCRdb's copy holds only in-frame clones and misses some; the assay was immunoSEQ multiplex PCR. The repertoire includes over 450,000 clones, about 89% of them detected once, and 1.5% to 2% sits in the top ten. The source was peripheral blood, collected in a trial of Ad26.COV2.S vaccine versus placebo. These TCRs come from a person between 18 and 65 years old who received the Ad26.COV2.S COVID-19 vaccine or a placebo. The CDR3 runs from the conserved cysteine through the conserved F or W. The D gene is left open where the match is weak. Size values are once, few and many counts, or a class for expanded clones, and some rows have none.

V gene,J gene,clone size,D gene,CDR3 DNA,CDR3 protein
TRBV24-1,TRBJ2-2,-,TRBD1,TGTGCCACCAAGGGACAACCTAACAACAACTCACTAACCAGGGGGCCGGGCACCGGGGAGCTGTTTTTT,CATKGQPNNNSLTRGPGTGELFF
TRBV24-1,TRBJ2-2,-,TRBD1,TGTGCCACCAGTGAGACAGGGGTCGGGGAGCTGTTTTTT,CATSETGVGELFF
TRBV27,TRBJ2-7,-,-,TGTGCCAGCAGTCCATGGGCTCGTAATTCCTACGAGCAGTACTTC,CASSPWARNSYEQYF
TRBV5-1,TRBJ2-5,-,-,TGCGCCAGCAGCTTGGCGATCCGAGGGACCCAGTACTTC,CASSLAIRGTQYF
TRBV7-9,TRBJ1-5,-,TRBD1,TGTGCCAGCAGCCGCACAGGGGACCAAAATCAGCCCCAGCATTTT,CASSRTGDQNQPQHF
TRBV18,TRBJ1-5,-,-,TGTGCCAGCTCACCAGGGAGGGATCAGCCCCAGCATTTT,CASSPGRDQPQHF
TRBV5-5,TRBJ2-7,once,-,TGTGCCAGCAGCTTTTCAGCCTCCTACGAGCAGTACTTC,CASSFSASYEQYF
TRBV7-8,TRBJ1-3,-,-,TGTGCCAGCAGCGCGAGGTTCTCTGGAAACACCATATATTTT,CASSARFSGNTIYF
TRBV15,TRBJ1-2,-,TRBD1,TGTGCCACCAGCAGAGTTAGATGGGGACAGGGACTCTCTAACTATGGCTACACCTTC,CATSRVRWGQGLSNYGYTF
TRBV5-1,TRBJ2-3,-,TRBD2,TGCGCCAGCAGCTCTGCGGGACTAGCGGGAGGGCTGGGCACAGATACGCAGTATTTT,CASSSAGLAGGLGTDTQYF
TRBV28,TRBJ1-5,-,-,TGTGCCAGCACGAGTAGCAATCAGCCCCAGCATTTT,CASTSSNQPQHF
TRBV7-9,TRBJ2-3,-,TRBD2,TGTGCCAGCAGCTCACAGAGACAGCGGGAGGTCACAGATACGCAGTATTTT,CASSSQRQREVTDTQYF
TRBV5-3,TRBJ1-1,-,TRBD1,TGTGCCAGAAGCGAGGGACAGGGGGCTTTCGCTTTCTTT,CARSEGQGAFAFF
TRBV15,TRBJ2-7,-,TRBD2,TGTGCCACCAGCAGAGAGACTAGCGGGAGTTACGAGCAGTACTTC,CATSRETSGSYEQYF
TRBV9,TRBJ2-7,-,TRBD1,TGTGCCAGCAGCATAACCGGGACAGGGAGGCACGAGCAGTACTTC,CASSITGTGRHEQYF
TRBV25-1,TRBJ1-6,few,-,TGTGCCAGCAGAGTAAGGCTTAATTCACCCCTCCACTTT,CASRVRLNSPLHF
TRBV12-3/TRBV12-4,TRBJ1-2,-,-,TGTGCCAGCAGTTTAGGGCAGTATGGTGGCTACACCTTC,CASSLGQYGGYTF
TRBV11-2,TRBJ2-7,-,-,TGTGCCAGCAGCGCGATTAGGCTCGGTGACACCCCCTACGAGCAGTACTTC,CASSAIRLGDTPYEQYF
TRBV30,TRBJ1-5,once,-,TGTGCCTGGAGTGAAAGGGACAATCAGCCCCAGCATTTT,CAWSERDNQPQHF
TRBV4-1,TRBJ1-1,-,-,TGCGCCAGCAGCCAACGGGGGGGCACTGAAGCTTTCTTT,CASSQRGGTEAFF
TRBV19,TRBJ1-2,-,-,TGTGCCAGTAGTGCGCGACAGCCCCCTGGGCCCTATGGCTACACCTTC,CASSARQPPGPYGYTF
TRBV7-9,TRBJ2-7,-,-,TGTGCCAGCACGGGGGTAATCGGGAACGAGCAGTACTTC,CASTGVIGNEQYF
TRBV29-1,TRBJ2-7,-,-,TGCAGCGCCTTGAGGAACCGCGCAGGGGCCGGCGACGAGCAGTACTTC,CSALRNRAGAGDEQYF
TRBV4-1,TRBJ1-1,-,-,TGCGCCACCAAGGGTTCAGTCCAGAACACTGAAGCTTTCTTT,CATKGSVQNTEAFF
TRBV7-6,TRBJ1-4,-,TRBD1,TGTGCCAGCAGCTTAAACGTCCAAGGACAGGGAGACGAAAAACTGTTTTTT,CASSLNVQGQGDEKLFF
TRBV27,TRBJ2-7,-,-,TGTGCCAGCAGTTTGGGAACATCCTACGAGCAGTACTTC,CASSLGTSYEQYF
TRBV18,TRBJ2-7,-,-,TGTGCCAGCTCACAGTCTGCAGGGACGGACGAGCAGTACTTC,CASSQSAGTDEQYF
TRBV7-8,TRBJ1-3,-,-,TGTGCCAGCAGCTTAGGTAGCTCTGGAAACACCATATATTTT,CASSLGSSGNTIYF
TRBV7-8,TRBJ1-4,-,-,TGTGCCAGCAGCGGGAGGGGTCTCTCCCTCGGAAAACTGTTTTTT,CASSGRGLSLGKLFF
TRBV5-1,TRBJ2-7,-,-,TGCGCCAGCAGCTTCCTAGATACGGGGTCCTACGAGCAGTACTTC,CASSFLDTGSYEQYF
TRBV6-2/TRBV6-3,TRBJ1-5,-,-,TGTGCCAGCAGTTACCCAGGAGGGACCAATCAGCCCCAGCATTTT,CASSYPGGTNQPQHF
TRBV18,TRBJ2-7,-,TRBD1,TGTGCCAGCTCACCAGAACCGACAGGGGGGAACGAGCAGTACTTC,CASSPEPTGGNEQYF
TRBV7-2,TRBJ1-6,-,-,TGTGCCAGCAGCTCAGATGTAGGGTTGATTCGGTCACCCCTCCACTTT,CASSSDVGLIRSPLHF
TRBV7-2,TRBJ1-6,-,-,TGTGCCAGCAGCTTGATGACGGGTTATAATTCACCCCTCCACTTT,CASSLMTGYNSPLHF
TRBV27,TRBJ2-7,-,-,TGTGCCAGCAGCGACAGTCCTCTGGCCTACGAGCAGTACTTC,CASSDSPLAYEQYF
TRBV9,TRBJ2-3,-,-,TGTGCCAGCAGCGTATCGCGAGATACGCAGTATTTT,CASSVSRDTQYF
TRBV18,TRBJ1-1,-,-,TGTGCCAGCTCACCACCTAACACGCGGGACACTGAAGCTTTCTTT,CASSPPNTRDTEAFF
TRBV6-6,TRBJ1-1,-,TRBD1,TGTGCCAGCAGCTGGACAGGGGATAACACTGAAGCTTTCTTT,CASSWTGDNTEAFF
TRBV2,TRBJ1-1,few,-,TGTGCCAGCACGGGGACTGTAGGAGCTTTCTTT,CASTGTVGAFF
TRBV6-5,TRBJ1-1,-,-,TGTGCCAGCAGTTACTCGCAGGGGTTTGTAGGTGTAGAAGCTTTCTTT,CASSYSQGFVGVEAFF
TRBV24-1,TRBJ2-7,-,-,TGTGCCACCAGTGGTATCGGGGACCCTGCCTACGAGCAGTACTTC,CATSGIGDPAYEQYF
TRBV4-1,TRBJ2-5,once,-,TGCGCCAGCAGCCAAGTGGGACTCCAAGGGGAGACCCAGTACTTC,CASSQVGLQGETQYF